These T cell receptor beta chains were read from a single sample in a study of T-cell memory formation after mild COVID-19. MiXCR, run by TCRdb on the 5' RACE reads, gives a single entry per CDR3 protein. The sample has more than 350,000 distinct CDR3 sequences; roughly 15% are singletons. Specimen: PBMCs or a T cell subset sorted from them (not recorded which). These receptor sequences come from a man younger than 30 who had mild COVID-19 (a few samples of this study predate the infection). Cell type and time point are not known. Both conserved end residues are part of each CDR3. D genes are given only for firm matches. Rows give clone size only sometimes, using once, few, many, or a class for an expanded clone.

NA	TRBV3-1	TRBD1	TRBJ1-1	TGTGCCAGCAGCCATACAGGGGATAGAACTGAAGCTTTCTTT	CASSHTGDRTEAFF
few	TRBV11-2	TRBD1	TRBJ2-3	TGTGCCAGCAGCAACACAGGGGGTCATAGGGGTACGCAGTATTTT	CASSNTGGHRGTQYF
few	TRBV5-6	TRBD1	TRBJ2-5	TGTGCCAGCAGCAAAGGACAGGGGGCTCAAGAGACCCAGTACTTC	CASSKGQGAQETQYF
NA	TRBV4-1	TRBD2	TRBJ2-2	TGCGCCAGCAGCCACGCGGGGGGCAGGGCGAGCACCGGGGAGCTGTTTTTT	CASSHAGGRASTGELFF
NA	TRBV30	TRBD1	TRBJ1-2	TGTGCCTGGAGTGCCCGGACAGGGATTAACTATGGCTACACCTTC	CAWSARTGINYGYTF
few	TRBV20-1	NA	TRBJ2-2	TGCAGTGCTAGAGAGGGTAACGGGGAGCTGTTTTTT	CSAREGNGELFF
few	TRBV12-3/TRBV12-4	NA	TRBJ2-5	TGTGCCAGCAGTTTAAAGCCGCGCGAGACCCAGTACTTC	CASSLKPRETQYF
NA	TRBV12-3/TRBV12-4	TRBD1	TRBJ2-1	TGTGCCAGCAGAGGGGGACAGGGGACCTACAATGAGCAGTTCTTC	CASRGGQGTYNEQFF
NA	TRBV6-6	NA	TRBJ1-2	TGTGCCAGCAGCTTTCTCCAGGAGACTTCAGCTAACTATGGCTACACCTTC	CASSFLQETSANYGYTF
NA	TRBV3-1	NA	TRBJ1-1	TGTGCCAGCAGCCAGAGGCCCCAGGTGGGGGGGCGGCGGAGTACTGAAGCTTTCTTT	CASSQRPQVGGRRSTEAFF
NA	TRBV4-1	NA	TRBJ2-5	TGCGCCAGCAGCCAAGCGCCCGGCCTCGGAGAGACCCAGTACTTC	CASSQAPGLGETQYF
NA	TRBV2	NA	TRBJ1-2	TGTGCCAGCAGTCAGGACATAAACTATGGCTACACCTTC	CASSQDINYGYTF
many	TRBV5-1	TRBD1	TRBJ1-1	TGCGCCAGCAGCCCACAGGGGTTCACTGAAGCTTTCTTT	CASSPQGFTEAFF
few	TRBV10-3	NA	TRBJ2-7	TGTGCCATCAGTCAGGGGGGCTCCTACGAGCAGTACTTC	CAISQGGSYEQYF
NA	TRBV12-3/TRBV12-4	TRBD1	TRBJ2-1	TGTGCCAGCGAAACGACAGGGTACTCCTACAATGAGCAGTTCTTC	CASETTGYSYNEQFF
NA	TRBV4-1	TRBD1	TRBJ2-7	TGCGCCAGCAGCCCAGGGGGACAGGGGATTTTCCCTGACTACGAGCAGTACTTC	CASSPGGQGIFPDYEQYF
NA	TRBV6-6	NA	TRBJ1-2	TGTGCCAGCAGTTACTCGTCTCCGGCAGCTACTAACTATGGCTACACCTTC	CASSYSSPAATNYGYTF
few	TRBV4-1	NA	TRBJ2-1	TGCGCCAGCAGCCACCTGGGCAGGAGGTCAGATGAGCAGTTCTTC	CASSHLGRRSDEQFF
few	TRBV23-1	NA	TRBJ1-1	TGCGCCAGCAGTCATCCCACAGGGTGCGGGGCTTTCTTT	CASSHPTGCGAFF
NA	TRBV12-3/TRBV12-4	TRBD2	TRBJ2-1	TGTGCCAGCAGTACGGTAGCGGGGGGTTACAATGAGCAGTTCTTC	CASSTVAGGYNEQFF
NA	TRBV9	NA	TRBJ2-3	TGTGCCAGCAGCATAACAGGGCGGACAGATACGCAGTATTTT	CASSITGRTDTQYF
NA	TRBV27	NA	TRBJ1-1	TGTGCCAGCCGGTCAATCACTGAAGCTTTCTTT	CASRSITEAFF
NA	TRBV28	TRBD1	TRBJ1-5	TGTGCCAGCAGCCCTCTTGGGACCACAGGGGTAGAGCAGCCCCAGCATTTT	CASSPLGTTGVEQPQHF
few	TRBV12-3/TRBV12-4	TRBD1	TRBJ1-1	TGTGCCAGCAAAACCGGGACAGGGTTTTCCACTGAAGCTTTCTTT	CASKTGTGFSTEAFF
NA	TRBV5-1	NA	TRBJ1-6	TGCGCCAGCAGCTTGGCTGGGGGGTCGTTTGGATCACCCCTCCACTTT	CASSLAGGSFGSPLHF
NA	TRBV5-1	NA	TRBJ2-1	TGCGCCAGCAGCTTGGATCGGGTAGGGGGCAATGAGCAGTTCTTC	CASSLDRVGGNEQFF
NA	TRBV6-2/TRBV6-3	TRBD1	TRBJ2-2	TGTGCCAGCAGTTATTATGGACAGGGGTCCGGGGAGCTGTTTTTT	CASSYYGQGSGELFF